These 20 T cell receptor beta chains were all obtained from the same sample, sequenced in a study of shared clonotypes between healthy human individuals. Sequenced by immunoSEQ multiplex PCR; TCRdb stores in-frame clones only, minus some. The table lists about 2.3 million clones, more than 80% of them singletons. The specimen sequenced was naive CD4+ T cells from PBMCs. Sample subset: CD45RA+ positively selected. These receptors came from a man between 18 and 29 years old in good health. Some clones in this sample may be carry-over from other donors' samples.

V usage is TRBV28 and J usage is TRBJ1-1, with TRBD1 matching over 8 bases. The V and J ends lost 0 bases and 4 bases, in that order; junction bases with no gene match: 1. Germline V gives CDR1 MDHEN, CDR2 SYDVKM. This CDR3 has 14 amino acids. The chain's CDR3 is CASSLWQGATEAFF. The CDR3, as DNA: TGTGCCAGCAGTTTATGGCAGGGGGCCACTGAAGCTTTCTTT.

This clone has only a few counts. This chain uses TRBV30 with TRBJ1-1; 8 nucleotides align to TRBD1. Trimming at V came to 2 bases and at J to 4 bases, leaving 12 bases not matched to a gene. The CDR3 sequence is 16 residues long. Germline CDR1 and CDR2: GTSNPN and SVGIG (reference sequence). As DNA, the CDR3 is TGTGCCTGGAGTCCGACCGACAGGGGTGGGTCCACTGAAGCTTTCTTT. The encoded protein is CAWSPTDRGGSTEAFF.

The rearrangement joins TRBV11-1 to TRBJ2-3; 8 positions agree with TRBD2. CDR1 and CDR2 from the germline V gene are SGHAT and FQDESV (reference sequence). This CDR3 region has 18 residues. V shed 1 base and J 8 bases; nucleotides not matched to a gene: 17. The CDR3 region is CASSLVGGPLAEGFTQYF. The CDR3 DNA follows: TGTGCCAGCAGCTTAGTGGGGGGGCCACTAGCGGAGGGATTTACGCAGTATTTT.

This clone has more than one count but fewer than ten. The same CDR3 arises from other DNA sequences in this sample as well. The chain joins TRBV5-1 to TRBJ2-5; D possibly corresponds to TRBD1 (5 bases). V was clipped by 4 bases and J by 4 bases, with 11 bases between them. The CDR3 has 13 amino acids. Germline CDR1 is SGHRS and CDR2 is YFSETQ. CDR3: CASSPGSGETQYF. In DNA, the CDR3 is TGCGCCAGCAGCCCAGGGTCCGGAGAGACCCAGTACTTC.

The chain is built from TRBV29-1 and TRBJ2-7; 9 bases are a match to TRBD1. The V gene's germline CDR1 is SQVTM and CDR2 ANQGSEA. This CDR3 comprises 11 residues. Trimming cost V 6 bases and J 6 bases; bases outside gene matches: 3. The CDR3 region is CSVGTGFEQYF. The DNA for the CDR3 is TGCAGCGTGGGGACAGGGTTCGAGCAGTACTTC.

This chain joins TRBV9 and TRBJ2-3, with D unclear. The CDR3 spans 15 residues. Trimming took off 3 bases at V and 0 bases at J, with 11 bases between the two ends. The germline V gene encodes CDR1 SGDLS and CDR2 YYNGEE. CDR3 in DNA: TGTGCCAGCAGCGCGTGGGTTCTTAGCACAGATACGCAGTATTTT. Translating gives CASSAWVLSTDTQYF.

The chain employs TRBV19 and TRBJ2-7; 8 positions match TRBD2. There are 13 residues in the CDR3. Per the germline V gene, CDR1 is LNHDA and CDR2 is SQIVND (reference sequence). After removal of 6 bases from V and 4 bases from J, the junction contained 5 bases not matched to a gene. The CDR3 DNA follows: TGTGCCAGTAGGCCCGCGGGGGGTTACGAGCAGTACTTC. It specifies CASRPAGGYEQYF.

The chain uses TRBV29-1 and TRBJ1-5, with D perhaps TRBD1 (5 bases). The germline gives CDR1 SQVTM, CDR2 ANQGSEA. The length of the CDR3 is 13 residues. V dropped 6 bases and J dropped 3 bases, with 12 bases sitting between them. CDR3 sequence (DNA): TGCAGCGTCGGGGCTCTGGACAATCAGCCCCAGCATTTT. Translated, it gives CSVGALDNQPQHF.

V usage is TRBV4-1 and J usage is TRBJ2-7; 10 bases match TRBD2. In germline, CDR1 is MGHRA, CDR2 YSYEKL. The trim removed 4 bases at V and 2 bases at J, leaving 8 bases unmatched. This CDR3 has 16 amino acids. This CDR3 reads CASSPSSGRITYEQYF. The CDR3 region has the DNA TGCGCCAGCAGCCCAAGTAGCGGGAGGATAACCTACGAGCAGTACTTC.

In the case of this clone: Other nucleotide sequences in the sample specify the same CDR3. The gene calls are TRBV4-2 and TRBJ2-5; 9 bases are shared with TRBD1. Germline CDR1 reads LGHNA; CDR2 reads YNFKEQ. The CDR3 length is 15 residues. The V and J ends lost 0 bases and 5 bases, in that order; junction bases with no gene match: 4. The CDR3 region is CASSQEQGAGETQYF. CDR3 nucleotides: TGTGCCAGCAGCCAAGAACAGGGGGCGGGGGAGACCCAGTACTTC.

CDR3 nucleotides: TGTGCCAGCAGCCCACAGGTTGGGGGGGCGGGCTACACCTTC. Amino acids: CASSPQVGGAGYTF. This chain uses TRBV5-4 with TRBJ1-2, with a possible D match to TRBD1 (6 bases). Germline V gene sequence: CDR1 SGHNT, CDR2 YYREEE (reference sequence). CDR3 length equals 14 residues. Trimming pared 4 bases from V and 8 bases from J, leaving 18 bases between.

The chain couples TRBV29-1 to TRBJ2-7, with D unclear. The CDR3 has 15 residues. Germline lookup yields CDR1 SQVTM and CDR2 ANQGSEA. Trimming removed 6 bases from V and 5 bases from J, with 23 bases in between. The CDR3 DNA sequence: TGCAGCGTACTAACCCCGGGCCTTGGGGTCGACGAGCAGTACTTC. This sequence encodes CSVLTPGLGVDEQYF.

This clone was observed once. This chain links TRBV7-9 with TRBJ1-5; TRBD1 aligns across 9 bases. CDR3 length equals 14 residues. The junction had 8 bases not matched to a gene; V was cut back by 5 bases and J by 9 bases. The germline CDR1 and CDR2 sequences are SEHNR and FQNEAQ (reference sequence). CDR3 amino acids: CASSVDRGDRPQHF. The CDR3 nucleotides read TGTGCCAGCAGCGTCGACAGGGGGGATCGGCCCCAGCATTTT.

This clone has more than one count but fewer than ten. This chain connects TRBV14 to TRBJ2-7; D is perhaps TRBD1 (5 bases). V lost 4 bases and J lost 0, with 13 bases in between. The CDR3 length is 15 residues. The germline V gene has CDR1 SGHDN and CDR2 FVKESK. The DNA of the CDR3 is TGTGCCAGCAGCCCACTGGGGCAAACCTCCTACGAGCAGTACTTC. Protein product: CASSPLGQTSYEQYF.

The J gene is TRBJ2-1, the V gene TRBV9; no reliable D call. The CDR3 runs to 12 residues. V was trimmed by 4 bases and J by 4 bases, leaving 6 bases between them. Germline-derived CDR1 and CDR2 are SGDLS and YYNGEE. The DNA of the CDR3 is TGTGCCAGCAGCCACATATACAATGAGCAGTTCTTC. It codes for CASSHIYNEQFF.

The chain combines TRBV18 with TRBJ2-7, with 7 bases aligning to TRBD2. Unmatched junction bases numbered 9, after V lost 3 bases and J lost 4 bases. Per the germline V gene, CDR1 is KGHSH and CDR2 is LQKENI. The CDR3 extends over 15 amino acids. CDR3 nucleotides: TGTGCCAGCTCACCCTCGCGGGAGTGGGAGTACGAGCAGTACTTC. It encodes CASSPSREWEYEQYF.

The chain uses TRBV18 and TRBJ2-3; D gene ambiguous. This CDR3 is built from 14 residues. V shed 3 bases and J shed 2 bases, with 9 bases lying between them. CDR1 and CDR2 (germline): KGHSH, LQKENI. The CDR3 nucleotides are TGTGCCAGCTCACCCTGGACGGCCACAGATACGCAGTATTTT. Amino acid sequence: CASSPWTATDTQYF.

In its sample, this clone was seen a few times. J is TRBJ1-1 and V is TRBV7-8, with 7 bases that match TRBD1. The CDR3 contains 13 residues. CDR1 is SGHVS, CDR2 FQNEAQ, per germline. J lost 4 bases, V lost 2 bases, and 1 base had no gene match. The CDR3 DNA reads as TGTGCCAGCAGCTTAAGGGGGCTCACTGAAGCTTTCTTT. Translation gives CASSLRGLTEAFF. Filled out from reference TRBV7-8 and TRBJ1-1, the complete variable domain reads GAGVSQSPRYKVAKRGQDVALRCDPISGHVSLFWYQQALGQGPEFLTYFQNEAQLDKSGLPSDRFFAERPEGSVSTLKIQRTQQEDSAVYLCASSLRGLTEAFFGQGTRLTVV.

The chain joins TRBV29-1 to TRBJ2-5; D gene uncertain. Trimming stripped 0 bases from V and 12 bases from J, with 14 bases between. The CDR3 has 12 residues. Germline CDR1 SQVTM, CDR2 ANQGSEA. CDR3 amino acids: CSVEDGGQTKYF. The CDR3 DNA follows: TGCAGCGTTGAAGACGGTGGGCAGACGAAGTACTTC.

This sequence joins TRBV5-1 and TRBJ1-1, with a weak D call TRBD1 (5 bases). Germline loops: CDR1 SGHRS, CDR2 YFSETQ. This CDR3 comprises 15 residues. The V gene lost 4 bases and the J gene lost 4 bases, with 17 bases spanning the gap. The CDR3 loop reads CASSAELGRTTEAFF. The CDR3 DNA follows: TGCGCCAGCAGCGCCGAACTGGGACGTACCACTGAAGCTTTCTTT.